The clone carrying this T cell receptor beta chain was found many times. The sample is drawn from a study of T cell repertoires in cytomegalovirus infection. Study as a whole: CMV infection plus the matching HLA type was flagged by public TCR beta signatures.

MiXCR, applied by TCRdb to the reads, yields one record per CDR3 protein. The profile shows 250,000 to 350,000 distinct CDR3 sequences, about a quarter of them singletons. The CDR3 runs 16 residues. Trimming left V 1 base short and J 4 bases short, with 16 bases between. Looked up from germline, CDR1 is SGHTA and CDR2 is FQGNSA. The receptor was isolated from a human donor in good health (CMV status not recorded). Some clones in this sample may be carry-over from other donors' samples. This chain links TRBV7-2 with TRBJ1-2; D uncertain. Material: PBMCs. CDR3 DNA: TGTGCCAGCAGCTTAGGATTCGTTGCAGGACTCTATGGCTACACCTTC. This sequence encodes CASSLGFVAGLYGYTF.